This TCR beta chain derives from a study of T-cell memory formation after mild COVID-19. Whole-study results and caveats: Later expanders leaned CD4+, whereas day 15 to 85 contracting clones were balanced CD4/CD8. A second wave of clones peaked on day 37, and their SARS-CoV-2 specificity went unconfirmed.

Trimming took off 6 bases at V and 1 base at J, with 21 bases between the two ends. The CDR3 runs to 17 residues. Regarding this clonotype: Its antigen remains unidentified.

It was 5'RACE with constant-segment primers that produced the TCR alpha and TCR beta cDNA libraries, which carried sample barcodes and UMIs. One entry per CDR3 protein results from TCRdb running MiXCR on the 5' RACE reads. The sample carries 250,000 to 400,000 distinct CDR3 sequences, 14% recorded once. The sample comprised PBMCs or a T cell subset sorted from them (not recorded which). The receptor comes from a man between 18 and 35 years old who had mild COVID-19 (a few samples of this study predate the infection). Cell type and time point are not known. This chain uses TRBV12-3 or TRBV12-4 with TRBJ1-1; maybe TRBD1 (5 bases). In nucleotides, the CDR3 is TGTGCCAGCAGCTACGGGAGGGGCCCCTCATCGAACACTGAAGCTTTCTTT. Translation gives CASSYGRGPSSNTEAFF.